These 11 T cell receptor beta chains came from one sample sequenced in a study of blood T cell repertoires in COVID-19. The repertoire was sequenced with immunoSEQ multiplex PCR; TCRdb's copy has only in-frame clones and lacks some. The sample has roughly 410,000 clones; 70% to 90% are singletons. Sequenced sample: peripheral blood. These TCRs come from a woman aged 40 to 55 with COVID-19, enrolled during active disease.

A word on this clone: At one end the junction does not follow the germline gene, possibly because of a read error. The chain is built from TRBV30 and TRBJ1-5; D is perhaps TRBD1 (5 bases). The CDR3 has 16 residues. Germline V gene sequence: CDR1 GTSNPN, CDR2 SVGIG (reference sequence). CDR3 bases: TGTGCCTGGAGTGGATCAGGCAGGGTTAGCCATCAGCCCCAGCATTTT. It encodes CAWSGSGRVSHQPQHF.

The V and J genes are TRBV4-2 and TRBJ1-4; 9 nucleotides align to TRBD1. CDR1 and CDR2 (germline): LGHNA, YNFKEQ. Trimming at V came to 3 bases and at J to 8 bases, leaving 10 bases not matched to a gene. This CDR3 is 16 amino acids long. CDR3: CASSQGAQGAQEKLFF. The CDR3 region has the DNA TGTGCCAGCAGCCAGGGGGCACAGGGGGCGCAAGAAAAACTGTTTTTT.

The rearrangement joins TRBV28 to TRBJ1-2, with 8 nucleotides matching TRBD1. V dropped 6 bases and J dropped 7; count of bases not matched to a gene: 13. The CDR3 spans 15 residues. The germline V gene has CDR1 MDHEN and CDR2 SYDVKM. Written as DNA, the CDR3 is TGTGCCAGCAGCGTTTTTGCCCAGGGGGCGCGTGGCTACACCTTC. Protein: CASSVFAQGARGYTF.

The chain uses TRBV4-3 and TRBJ2-2; D might be TRBD1 (6 bases). Germline CDR1 LGHNA, CDR2 YSLEER. V lost 2 bases and J lost 4, with 14 bases in between. This CDR3 has 16 residues. In nucleotides, the CDR3 is TGCGCCAGCAGCCAAAGTCACAGGGTTGGCACCGGGGAGCTGTTTTTT. Translation: CASSQSHRVGTGELFF.

The V and J genes are TRBV9 and TRBJ1-2; TRBD1 is a possible D gene (6 bases). This CDR3 is built from 13 residues. V lost 4 bases and J lost 6, with 13 bases in between. The germline V gene encodes CDR1 SGDLS and CDR2 YYNGEE. CDR3 nucleotides: TGTGCCAGCAGCCCTGGGACAAGTGATGGCTACACCTTC. As protein: CASSPGTSDGYTF.

The rearrangement links TRBV6-5 to TRBJ1-3; D gene ambiguous. The V gene lost 7 bases and the J gene lost 4 bases, with 14 bases spanning the gap. CDR3 size: 14 residues. Per the germline V gene, CDR1 is MNHEY and CDR2 is SVGAGI. The CDR3 protein is CASISLTGGNTIYF. DNA of the CDR3: TGTGCCAGCATCTCTCTTACCGGGGGAAACACCATATATTTT.

About this clone itself: At one boundary the junction diverges from the germline segment, which might be a read error. The DNA of the CDR3 is TGTGCTAGCAGCTTAGCAGAGGGTGGATTCAATCAGCCCCAGCATTTT. Translation: CASSLAEGGFNQPQHF. The gene calls are TRBV7-7 and TRBJ1-5; D not certain. CDR1 and CDR2 from the germline V gene are SSHAT and FNYEAQ (reference sequence). The CDR3 totals 16 residues.

The genes are TRBV24-1 and TRBJ1-2; D remains ambiguous. The V and J ends lost 3 bases and 8 bases respectively, with 9 bases between them. CDR1 is KGHDR and CDR2 is SFDVKD in the germline V gene. There are 12 residues in the CDR3. CDR3 sequence (DNA): TGTGCCACCAGTGATGGAGGGAAGGGCTACACCTTC. Its translation: CATSDGGKGYTF.

This clone occurred a few times. As DNA, the CDR3 is TGTGCCAGCAGCTTAGTTGCGCGGCGCGGACAAGAGACCCAGTACTTC. Amino acid sequence: CASSLVARRGQETQYF. The V call is TRBV7-2, the J call TRBJ2-5; D gene uncertain. The CDR3 has 16 amino acids. Deletions cut 1 base from V and 2 bases from J, with 14 bases between. Per germline, CDR1 SGHTA and CDR2 FQGNSA.

The chain employs TRBV28 and TRBJ2-7, with D perhaps matching TRBD1 (6 bases). CDR3 length: 15 amino acids. The V end lost 0 bases, the J end lost 0 bases, and 9 bases lay between the germline ends. The germline gives CDR1 MDHEN, CDR2 SYDVKM. CDR3 coding DNA: TGTGCCAGCAGTTTATGGGGGGACAACTCCTACGAGCAGTACTTC. It specifies CASSLWGDNSYEQYF.

The CDR3 nucleotides read TGTGCCAGCAGGGATACAGGGGTTGCTGGCGGCTACACCTTC. It codes for CASRDTGVAGGYTF. The chain carries TRBV6-5 and TRBJ1-2; 7 nucleotides align to TRBD1. The CDR3 is 14 amino acids. The V gene's germline CDR1 is MNHEY and CDR2 SVGAGI. The V segment lost 6 bases and the J segment 8 bases; nucleotides outside the gene matches: 12.